The rows below give T cell receptor beta chains drawn from one sample of a study of cytomegalovirus exposure and HLA in healthy donors. Assay used: immunoSEQ multiplex PCR; TCRdb lists only in-frame clones, some missing. This table has approximately 84,000 clones, roughly 73% appearing once. The specimen sequenced was PBMCs. These receptors all come from a man aged 40-49 years in good health and CMV-seronegative. The CDR3 runs from the conserved cysteine through the conserved F or W. A D gene is named only where the DNA matches it firmly. The size field is filled for only some rows; it gives once, few, many or a size class.

. . TRBJ1-1 TRBV7-2 13 CASSLQANTEAFF TGTGCCAGCAGCCTACAGGCGAACACTGAAGCTTTCTTT
. TRBD1 TRBJ2-5 TRBV19 15 CASRDRQGLQETQYF TGTGCCAGTAGGGACAGACAGGGGCTACAAGAGACCCAGTACTTC
. TRBD2 TRBJ2-1 TRBV5-4 17 CASSKGGSGSSYNEQFF TGTGCCAGCAGCAAGGGGGGTAGCGGGAGCTCCTACAATGAGCAGTTCTTC
. TRBD1 TRBJ1-4 TRBV18 14 CASSPQQGKEKLFF TGTGCCAGCTCACCACAACAGGGGAAGGAAAAACTGTTTTTT
. . TRBJ2-7 TRBV28 10 CASSSNEQYF TGTGCCAGCAGTAGCAACGAGCAGTACTTC
. . TRBJ1-1 TRBV10-3 13 CAISEFGNTEAFF TGTGCCATCAGTGAGTTCGGGAACACTGAAGCTTTCTTT
. . TRBJ1-2 TRBV4-2 13 CASSQGYREGYTF TGTGCCAGCAGCCAAGGGTACAGGGAAGGCTACACCTTC
. . TRBJ2-7 TRBV27 14 CASSWALGKYEQYF TGTGCCAGCAGCTGGGCCCTGGGCAAATACGAGCAGTACTTC
. . TRBJ2-7 TRBV4-1 15 CASSPASSWLYEQYF TGCGCCAGCAGCCCAGCGTCTAGCTGGCTTTACGAGCAGTACTTC
medium-sized . TRBJ1-5 TRBV27 19 CASSLNGQSTGGFNQPQHF TGTGCCAGCAGTTTGAATGGGCAAAGCACAGGAGGGTTCAATCAGCCCCAGCATTTT
. . TRBJ2-4 TRBV5-6 18 CASSLGATGMRAKNIQYF TGTGCCAGCAGCTTGGGGGCTACAGGGATGCGAGCCAAAAACATTCAGTACTTC
. . TRBJ1-1 TRBV7-3 14 CASSSRTQWTEAFF TGTGCCAGCAGCTCCAGGACTCAGTGGACTGAAGCTTTCTTT
. TRBD2 TRBJ2-3 TRBV30 16 CAWSPPGTRRTDTQYF TGTGCCTGGAGCCCTCCCGGGACTAGGCGCACAGATACGCAGTATTTT
. . TRBJ1-3 TRBV5-6 18 CASSLGQTSLWGGNTIYF TGTGCCAGCAGCTTGGGGCAGACCAGCCTCTGGGGCGGAAACACCATATATTTT